A selection of T cell receptor beta chains follows, all from one sample in a study of identical twins. TCRdb reprocessed the 5' RACE reads with MiXCR, giving one entry per CDR3 protein. Among 1,800,000 or so distinct CDR3 sequences listed, about 30% were seen once. What was sequenced was cord blood. The receptors derive from a newborn girl in good health. CDR3s include the opening cysteine and the closing phenylalanine or tryptophan. The D gene is left open where the match is weak. Clone size is given for some rows only: seen once, a few or many times, or a class if the clone is expanded.

clone_size: -
d_call: -
v_call: TRBV7-9
j_call: TRBJ1-2
cdr3_nt: TGTGCCAGCAGCTTAGGAACGACAGAGTATGGCTACACCTTC
cdr3_aa: CASSLGTTEYGYTF

clone_size: -
d_call: -
v_call: TRBV2
j_call: TRBJ2-1
cdr3_nt: TGTGCCAACTCTAGGGCCCCTTACAATGAGCAGTTCTTC
cdr3_aa: CANSRAPYNEQFF

clone_size: many
d_call: TRBD2
v_call: TRBV6-5
j_call: TRBJ2-1
cdr3_nt: TGTGCCAGCAGTTACTCGCTGATAGCGGGAGAGTGGGAGCAGTTCTTC
cdr3_aa: CASSYSLIAGEWEQFF

clone_size: few
d_call: TRBD2
v_call: TRBV4-2
j_call: TRBJ2-7
cdr3_nt: TGTGCCAGCAGCCTTACTAAGCTGGGGTTTAGCGGGAGGCTTTCCTACGAGCAGTACTTC
cdr3_aa: CASSLTKLGFSGRLSYEQYF

clone_size: -
d_call: TRBD1
v_call: TRBV28
j_call: TRBJ2-7
cdr3_nt: TGTGCCAGCAGTCCGTGGACAGGGGGACGCGATGAGCAGTACTTC
cdr3_aa: CASSPWTGGRDEQYF

clone_size: -
d_call: -
v_call: TRBV3-1
j_call: TRBJ1-5
cdr3_nt: TGTGCCAGCAGCCACCAGGGGATAAGCAGTCAGCCCCAGCATTTT
cdr3_aa: CASSHQGISSQPQHF

clone_size: few
d_call: -
v_call: TRBV11-2
j_call: TRBJ2-1
cdr3_nt: TGTGCCAGCAGCTTAGAAGGAGGGTGGTATGAGCAGTTCTTC
cdr3_aa: CASSLEGGWYEQFF

clone_size: -
d_call: -
v_call: TRBV4-2
j_call: TRBJ2-7
cdr3_nt: TGTGCCAGCAGCCAAGACAAGGCACGCAGCGAGCAGTACTTC
cdr3_aa: CASSQDKARSEQYF

clone_size: few
d_call: -
v_call: TRBV10-3
j_call: TRBJ2-1
cdr3_nt: TGTGCCATCAGTGAGTCGACTCCTAGCGAGCTTAAGCAGTTCTTC
cdr3_aa: CAISESTPSELKQFF

clone_size: few
d_call: TRBD2
v_call: TRBV29-1
j_call: TRBJ2-7
cdr3_nt: TGCAGCGTAAGCGGGAGGGGTTGGAATGAGCAGTACTTC
cdr3_aa: CSVSGRGWNEQYF

clone_size: few
d_call: TRBD2
v_call: TRBV7-9
j_call: TRBJ2-1
cdr3_nt: TGTGCCAGCAGTAAGAACCTAGCGGGAGGCCTATACAATGAGCAGTTCTTC
cdr3_aa: CASSKNLAGGLYNEQFF

clone_size: many
d_call: TRBD1
v_call: TRBV6-1
j_call: TRBJ1-2
cdr3_nt: TGTGCCAGCAGTGATCTCTCACAGGGGGTAGGGTATGGCTACACCTTC
cdr3_aa: CASSDLSQGVGYGYTF

clone_size: few
d_call: -
v_call: TRBV25-1
j_call: TRBJ1-2
cdr3_nt: TGTGCCAGCAGTGCGGAGATCACCCCTTATGGCTACACCTTC
cdr3_aa: CASSAEITPYGYTF

clone_size: few
d_call: TRBD1
v_call: TRBV28
j_call: TRBJ2-3
cdr3_nt: TGTGCCAGCAGTCGGACGACAGGGGGCACAGATACGCAGTATTTT
cdr3_aa: CASSRTTGGTDTQYF

clone_size: few
d_call: -
v_call: TRBV20-1
j_call: TRBJ2-5
cdr3_nt: TGCAGTGCTAGAGATCTGTGGGCGGTTCGGGAGACCCAGTACTTC
cdr3_aa: CSARDLWAVRETQYF

clone_size: -
d_call: TRBD2
v_call: TRBV9
j_call: TRBJ2-4
cdr3_nt: TGTGCCAGCAGCGTAGGTTATGCGGGAGTACCCAAAAACATTCAGTACTTC
cdr3_aa: CASSVGYAGVPKNIQYF

clone_size: -
d_call: TRBD1
v_call: TRBV5-1
j_call: TRBJ1-2
cdr3_nt: TGCGCCAGCAGCTTGGCCTCCGGGACAGGGGTCTATGGCTACACCTTC
cdr3_aa: CASSLASGTGVYGYTF

clone_size: -
d_call: TRBD2
v_call: TRBV27
j_call: TRBJ2-5
cdr3_nt: TGTGCCAGCAGTTTACCGAAACGGGGGGGCAATGAGCAGTACTTC
cdr3_aa: CASSLPKRGGNEQYF

clone_size: many
d_call: -
v_call: TRBV10-3
j_call: TRBJ2-3
cdr3_nt: TGTGCCATCAGTGAGTCTTTACGGGGCACTAGCACAGATACGCAGTATTTT
cdr3_aa: CAISESLRGTSTDTQYF

clone_size: -
d_call: -
v_call: TRBV7-9
j_call: TRBJ2-7
cdr3_nt: TGTGCCAGCAGCTTAGCCATGGCGAACGAGCAGTACTTC
cdr3_aa: CASSLAMANEQYF

clone_size: -
d_call: TRBD1
v_call: TRBV7-9
j_call: TRBJ2-5
cdr3_nt: TGTGCCGGCAGCCGGACAGGGTACCAAGAGACCCAGTACTTC
cdr3_aa: CAGSRTGYQETQYF

clone_size: many
d_call: -
v_call: TRBV20-1
j_call: TRBJ2-5
cdr3_nt: TGCAGTGCTAAGGGACTCCAAGAGACCCAGTACTTC
cdr3_aa: CSAKGLQETQYF

clone_size: once
d_call: TRBD2
v_call: TRBV5-1
j_call: TRBJ2-2
cdr3_nt: TGCGCCAGCAGCTTGGCGACTAGCCCTAGGGCAAACACCGGGGAGCTGTTTTTT
cdr3_aa: CASSLATSPRANTGELFF

clone_size: many
d_call: -
v_call: TRBV6-5
j_call: TRBJ1-2
cdr3_nt: TGTGCCAGCACGGCGCAGGGGCAGGGGTATGGCTACACCTTC
cdr3_aa: CASTAQGQGYGYTF

clone_size: -
d_call: TRBD2
v_call: TRBV20-1
j_call: TRBJ2-2
cdr3_nt: TGCAGTGCTACCAAAGCGGGAACGAACACCGGGGAGCTGTTTTTT
cdr3_aa: CSATKAGTNTGELFF

clone_size: -
d_call: TRBD1
v_call: TRBV28
j_call: TRBJ1-4
cdr3_nt: TGTGCCAGCAGGACCGGGACAGGGGTCGTAAAACTGTTTTTT
cdr3_aa: CASRTGTGVVKLFF

clone_size: -
d_call: -
v_call: TRBV20-1
j_call: TRBJ2-5
cdr3_nt: TGCAGTGCTGAGAAAGTCAATGAGCAGTACTTC
cdr3_aa: CSAEKVNEQYF

clone_size: many
d_call: TRBD1
v_call: TRBV27
j_call: TRBJ2-1
cdr3_nt: TGTGCCAGCAGCCTCCCAGGGACAGGGTACAATGAGCAGTTCTTC
cdr3_aa: CASSLPGTGYNEQFF

clone_size: -
d_call: -
v_call: TRBV12-3/TRBV12-4
j_call: TRBJ2-1
cdr3_nt: TGTGCCAGCAGTTTAGGGGGGTCCATCAATGAGCAGTTCTTC
cdr3_aa: CASSLGGSINEQFF

clone_size: -
d_call: TRBD2
v_call: TRBV24-1
j_call: TRBJ2-3
cdr3_nt: TGTGCCACCAGTGACCGGGGGCGGGGGGTGGCCACAGATACGCAGTATTTT
cdr3_aa: CATSDRGRGVATDTQYF

clone_size: many
d_call: TRBD2
v_call: TRBV29-1
j_call: TRBJ2-3
cdr3_nt: TGCAGCGGGCTACTAGCGCCGAGCACAGATACGCAGTATTTT
cdr3_aa: CSGLLAPSTDTQYF

clone_size: few
d_call: -
v_call: TRBV21-1
j_call: TRBJ2-1
cdr3_nt: TGTGCCAGCAGCAAAGCGCGGGCTCACAATGAGCAGTTCTTC
cdr3_aa: CASSKARAHNEQFF

clone_size: few
d_call: TRBD2
v_call: TRBV3-1
j_call: TRBJ2-1
cdr3_nt: TGTGCCAGCAGCCAAGCTCCAGCGGGAGAGAAGTTCTTC
cdr3_aa: CASSQAPAGEKFF

clone_size: few
d_call: -
v_call: TRBV20-1
j_call: TRBJ2-7
cdr3_nt: TGCAGTGCTACGGGCAGTACCTACGAGCAGTACTTC
cdr3_aa: CSATGSTYEQYF

clone_size: few
d_call: -
v_call: TRBV29-1
j_call: TRBJ2-2
cdr3_nt: TGCAGCGTTGTGCAGAACACCGGGGAGCTGTTTTTT
cdr3_aa: CSVVQNTGELFF

clone_size: few
d_call: -
v_call: TRBV4-1
j_call: TRBJ1-2
cdr3_nt: TGCGCCAGCAGCCAATTTACAGGGAATGGCTACACCTTC
cdr3_aa: CASSQFTGNGYTF

clone_size: many
d_call: TRBD1
v_call: TRBV29-1
j_call: TRBJ2-7
cdr3_nt: TGCAGCGTTGATATGGACAGGGGGCGCTACGAGCAGTACTTC
cdr3_aa: CSVDMDRGRYEQYF

clone_size: few
d_call: TRBD2
v_call: TRBV29-1
j_call: TRBJ2-7
cdr3_nt: TGCAGCGCCGCGGGGGGAGTCTCCTACGAGCAGTACTTC
cdr3_aa: CSAAGGVSYEQYF

clone_size: few
d_call: TRBD1
v_call: TRBV27
j_call: TRBJ1-2
cdr3_nt: TGTGCCAGCAGCCGAACAGGGGTCGACGCTAGTTATGGCTACACCTTC
cdr3_aa: CASSRTGVDASYGYTF

clone_size: few
d_call: TRBD2
v_call: TRBV10-3
j_call: TRBJ2-1
cdr3_nt: TGTGCCATCAGTGCCCCCGGGACTAGCGGGAGTAACTCCTACAATGAGCAGTTCTTC
cdr3_aa: CAISAPGTSGSNSYNEQFF

clone_size: -
d_call: -
v_call: TRBV4-2
j_call: TRBJ1-1
cdr3_nt: TGTGCCAGCAGCCAAGTTGGGGTAGGATGGACTGAAGCTTTCTTT
cdr3_aa: CASSQVGVGWTEAFF

clone_size: few
d_call: -
v_call: TRBV12-3/TRBV12-4
j_call: TRBJ1-6
cdr3_nt: TGTGCCAGCAACCAAGGGGGGGGGTTTAATTCACCCCTCCACTTT
cdr3_aa: CASNQGGGFNSPLHF

clone_size: few
d_call: -
v_call: TRBV20-1
j_call: TRBJ2-6
cdr3_nt: TGCAGTGCTAGAGATCCACTCTCTGGGGCCAACGTCCTGACTTTC
cdr3_aa: CSARDPLSGANVLTF

clone_size: -
d_call: -
v_call: TRBV10-3
j_call: TRBJ1-2
cdr3_nt: TGTGCCATCAGGCCACAGGGAGATGGCTACACCTTC
cdr3_aa: CAIRPQGDGYTF

clone_size: -
d_call: -
v_call: TRBV7-9
j_call: TRBJ1-1
cdr3_nt: TGTGCCAGCAGCAAAATTGATCCCATCTACACTGAAGCTTTCTTT
cdr3_aa: CASSKIDPIYTEAFF

clone_size: many
d_call: -
v_call: TRBV29-1
j_call: TRBJ2-7
cdr3_nt: TGCAGCGTTGAAGGGGCAGGCCCGTCCTACGAGCAGTACTTC
cdr3_aa: CSVEGAGPSYEQYF

clone_size: -
d_call: -
v_call: TRBV3-1
j_call: TRBJ1-6
cdr3_nt: TGTGCCAGCAGCCCCCTGCAACCGGGACACCCACCCCTCCACTTT
cdr3_aa: CASSPLQPGHPPLHF

clone_size: -
d_call: -
v_call: TRBV28
j_call: TRBJ1-6
cdr3_nt: TGTGCCAGCAGTTTCCCCAGATATAATTCACCCCTCCACTTT
cdr3_aa: CASSFPRYNSPLHF

clone_size: -
d_call: -
v_call: TRBV4-1
j_call: TRBJ1-2
cdr3_nt: TGCGCCAGCAGCCAACTACAGGGACTGGCCTATGGCTACACCTTC
cdr3_aa: CASSQLQGLAYGYTF

clone_size: few
d_call: TRBD1
v_call: TRBV10-3
j_call: TRBJ2-1
cdr3_nt: TGTGCCATCAGTGTTAAGGACAGGGCTTCGAGCTCCTACAATGAGCAGTTCTTC
cdr3_aa: CAISVKDRASSSYNEQFF

clone_size: few
d_call: -
v_call: TRBV7-9
j_call: TRBJ2-1
cdr3_nt: TGTGCCAGCAGCTTAAGTAGAGGGACCCAGGTCGTCGATGAGCAGTTCTTC
cdr3_aa: CASSLSRGTQVVDEQFF

clone_size: few
d_call: TRBD2
v_call: TRBV12-3/TRBV12-4
j_call: TRBJ2-1
cdr3_nt: TGTGCCAGCAGCCCCCCACTAGCGGGGGGGAATGAGCAGTTCTTC
cdr3_aa: CASSPPLAGGNEQFF

clone_size: few
d_call: -
v_call: TRBV20-1
j_call: TRBJ2-1
cdr3_nt: TGCAGTGCTCAAATGGGGGTAGCCAATGAGCAGTTCTTC
cdr3_aa: CSAQMGVANEQFF

clone_size: few
d_call: TRBD1
v_call: TRBV7-6
j_call: TRBJ2-3
cdr3_nt: TGTGCCAGCAGCTTACAATTCGGGACAGGGGGCGCAGATACGCAGTATTTT
cdr3_aa: CASSLQFGTGGADTQYF

clone_size: many
d_call: TRBD2
v_call: TRBV28
j_call: TRBJ2-6
cdr3_nt: TGTGCCAGCAGTTTGACTAGCGGGAGCTCTGGGGCCAACGTCCTGACTTTC
cdr3_aa: CASSLTSGSSGANVLTF

clone_size: -
d_call: TRBD1
v_call: TRBV20-1
j_call: TRBJ1-6
cdr3_nt: TGCAGTGCTAACAGGGGGCGACCCTATAATTCACCCCTCCACTTT
cdr3_aa: CSANRGRPYNSPLHF

clone_size: few
d_call: -
v_call: TRBV9
j_call: TRBJ2-3
cdr3_nt: TGTGCCAGCAGCGTACGCGTGGCTCCCCCAGATACGCAGTATTTT
cdr3_aa: CASSVRVAPPDTQYF